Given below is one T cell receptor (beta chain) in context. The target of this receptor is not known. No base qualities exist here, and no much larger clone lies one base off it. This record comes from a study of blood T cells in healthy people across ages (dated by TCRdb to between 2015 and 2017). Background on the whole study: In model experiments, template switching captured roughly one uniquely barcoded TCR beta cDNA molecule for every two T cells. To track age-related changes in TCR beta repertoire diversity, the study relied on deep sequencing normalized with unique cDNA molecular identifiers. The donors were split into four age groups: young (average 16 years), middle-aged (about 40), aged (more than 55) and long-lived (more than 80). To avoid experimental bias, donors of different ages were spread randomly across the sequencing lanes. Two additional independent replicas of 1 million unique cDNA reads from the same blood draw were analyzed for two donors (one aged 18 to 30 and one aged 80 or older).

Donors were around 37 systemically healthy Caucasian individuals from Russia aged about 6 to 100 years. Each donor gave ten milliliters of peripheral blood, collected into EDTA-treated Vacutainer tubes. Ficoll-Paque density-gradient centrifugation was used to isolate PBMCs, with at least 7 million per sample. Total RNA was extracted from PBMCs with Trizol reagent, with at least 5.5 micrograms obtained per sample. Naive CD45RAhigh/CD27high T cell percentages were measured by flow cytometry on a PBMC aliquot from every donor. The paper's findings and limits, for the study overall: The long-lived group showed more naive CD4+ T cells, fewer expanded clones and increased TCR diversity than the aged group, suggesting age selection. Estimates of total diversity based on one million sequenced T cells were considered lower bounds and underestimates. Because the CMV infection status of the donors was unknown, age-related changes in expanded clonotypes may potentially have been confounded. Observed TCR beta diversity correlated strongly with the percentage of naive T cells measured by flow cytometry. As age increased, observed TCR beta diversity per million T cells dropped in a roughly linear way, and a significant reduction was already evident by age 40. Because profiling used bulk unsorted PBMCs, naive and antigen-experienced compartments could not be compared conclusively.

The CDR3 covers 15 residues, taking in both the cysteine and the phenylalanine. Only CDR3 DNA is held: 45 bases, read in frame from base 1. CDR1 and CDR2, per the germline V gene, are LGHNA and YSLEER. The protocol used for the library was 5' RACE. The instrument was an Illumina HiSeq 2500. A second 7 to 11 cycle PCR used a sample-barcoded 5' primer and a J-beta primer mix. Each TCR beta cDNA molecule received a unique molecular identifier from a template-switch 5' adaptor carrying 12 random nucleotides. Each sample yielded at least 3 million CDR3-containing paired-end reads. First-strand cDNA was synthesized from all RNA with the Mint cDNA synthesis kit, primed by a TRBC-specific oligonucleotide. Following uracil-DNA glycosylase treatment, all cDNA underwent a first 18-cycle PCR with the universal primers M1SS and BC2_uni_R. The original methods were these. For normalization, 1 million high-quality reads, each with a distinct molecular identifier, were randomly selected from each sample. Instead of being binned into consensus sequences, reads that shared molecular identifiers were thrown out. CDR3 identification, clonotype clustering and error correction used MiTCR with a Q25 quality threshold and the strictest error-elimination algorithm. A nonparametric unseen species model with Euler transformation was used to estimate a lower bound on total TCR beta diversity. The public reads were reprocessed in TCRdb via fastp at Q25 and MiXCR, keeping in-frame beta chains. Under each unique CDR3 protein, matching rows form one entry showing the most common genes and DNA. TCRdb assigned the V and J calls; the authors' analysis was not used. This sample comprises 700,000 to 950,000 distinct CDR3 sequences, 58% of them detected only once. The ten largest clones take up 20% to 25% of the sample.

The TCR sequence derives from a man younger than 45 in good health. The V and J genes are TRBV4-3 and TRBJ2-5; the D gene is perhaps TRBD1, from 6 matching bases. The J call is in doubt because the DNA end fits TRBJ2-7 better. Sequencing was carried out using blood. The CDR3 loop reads CASSQYTGPSYEQYF. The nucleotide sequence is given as TGCGCCAGCAGCCAATACACAGGGCCTTCCTACGAGCAGTACTTC.